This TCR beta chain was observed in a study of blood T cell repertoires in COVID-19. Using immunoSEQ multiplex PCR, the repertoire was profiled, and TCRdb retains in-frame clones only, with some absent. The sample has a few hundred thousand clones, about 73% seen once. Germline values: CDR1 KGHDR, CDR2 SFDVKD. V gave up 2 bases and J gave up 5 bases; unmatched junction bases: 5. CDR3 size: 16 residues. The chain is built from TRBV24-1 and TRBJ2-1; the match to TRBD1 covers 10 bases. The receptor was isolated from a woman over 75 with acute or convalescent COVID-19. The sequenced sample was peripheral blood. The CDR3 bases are TGTGCCACCAGTGATTCCCGGACAGGGGGGAACAATGAGCAGTTCTTC. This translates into CATSDSRTGGNNEQFF.